A single sample is the source of the 22 T cell receptor beta chains below, sequenced in a study of T cells after posttransplantation cyclophosphamide. Repertoires were generated with immunoSEQ multiplex PCR, while TCRdb's copy carries only in-frame clones and drops some. The repertoire consists of around 37,000 clones, with roughly 73% occurring once and the leading ten covering 7% to 8.5%. Cyclophosphamide on days +3 and +4 followed busulfan-fludarabine conditioning and a marrow graft. The source was CD4+ T cells sorted from blood, collected 1903 days after a stem cell transplant with posttransplant cyclophosphamide. The receptors derive from a female patient aged 40-50 years who received an allogeneic stem cell transplant from a related donor, was CMV-positive, and had no GVHD. These T cells may partly come from the graft donor.

This sequence joins TRBV5-1 and TRBJ2-3, with 10 bases fitting TRBD2. The V gene end was trimmed by 1 base and the J gene end by 5 bases; junction bases not matched to a gene: 7. Germline loops: CDR1 SGHRS, CDR2 YFSETQ. This CDR3 spans 16 amino acids. CDR3 DNA: TGCGCCAGCAGCTTGCTGGCTAGCGGGGGTGGAGATACGCAGTATTTT. It specifies CASSLLASGGGDTQYF.

The rearrangement joins TRBV2 to TRBJ1-1; D unresolved. V dropped 6 bases and J dropped 7 bases, with 21 bases sitting between them. The CDR3 consists of 15 residues. Germline loops: CDR1 SNHLY, CDR2 FYNNEI. The CDR3 reads CASSPRLATPREAFF. The CDR3 DNA is TGTGCCAGCAGCCCCCGGTTGGCGACTCCCCGTGAAGCTTTCTTT.

This rearrangement joins TRBV29-1 to TRBJ2-7; 7 bases line up with TRBD2. Germline loops: CDR1 SQVTM, CDR2 ANQGSEA. Trimming removed 4 bases from V and 3 bases from J; junction bases left unmatched: 9. The CDR3 length is 14 residues. CDR3: CSVVGGGTIYEQYF. The CDR3 region has the DNA TGCAGCGTTGTTGGCGGGGGAACGATCTACGAGCAGTACTTC.

The V call is TRBV5-1, the J call TRBJ2-2; possible D gene TRBD1, 6 bases. This CDR3 has 13 residues. From germline, CDR1 is SGHRS and CDR2 YFSETQ. The germline V and J ends were trimmed by 2 bases and 5 bases, with 7 bases remaining between them. The CDR3 bases are TGCGCCAGCAGCTTTGGACAGACCGGGGAGCTGTTTTTT. It encodes CASSFGQTGELFF.

The gene calls are TRBV1 and TRBJ2-7; TRBD2 is the table's D call, not checked against the DNA. TRBV1 is a documented pseudogene. The CDR3 extends over 17 amino acids. In DNA form, the CDR3 reads TGCACCAGCAGCCACTACCCTAGCGGACAAAGCTCCTACGAGCAGTACTTC. Its protein is CTSSHYPSGQSSYEQYF.

This clone was picked up a small number of times. The chain links TRBV4-2 to TRBJ1-3; D not certain. There are 16 residues in the CDR3. CDR1 LGHNA and CDR2 YNFKEQ come from the germline V gene. Deletions cut 0 bases from V and 3 bases from J, with 12 bases between. DNA of the CDR3: TGTGCCAGCAGCCAAGATCTTCAAGGGAGTGGAAACACCATATATTTT. This translates into CASSQDLQGSGNTIYF.

This chain connects TRBV7-8 to TRBJ2-1, with 8 bases that match TRBD2. The trim removed 0 bases at V and 8 bases at J, leaving 9 bases unmatched. Per the germline V gene, CDR1 is SGHVS and CDR2 is FQNEAQ. The CDR3 covers 16 residues. CDR3 DNA sequence: TGTGCCAGCAGCTTAGCTAGCGGGGCCAGGAGTGATGAGCAGTTCTTC. Amino acids: CASSLASGARSDEQFF.

V and J are TRBV4-3 and TRBJ1-1, with 7 bases lining up with TRBD1. The CDR3 runs 14 residues. Germline V gives CDR1 LGHNA, CDR2 YSLEER. V lost 0 bases, J lost 10 bases, and 8 bases stayed unmatched. The CDR3 reads CASSQDLLQGRAFF. Written as DNA, the CDR3 is TGCGCCAGCAGCCAAGATCTGTTACAGGGGCGAGCTTTCTTT.

The chain joins TRBV9 to TRBJ2-3, with 8 bases fitting TRBD2. CDR3 length: 16 amino acids. Germline V lookup: CDR1 SGDLS, CDR2 YYNGEE. V was pared by 0 bases and J by 4 bases, with 7 bases of the junction left unmatched. CDR3 in DNA: TGTGCCAGCAGCGTAGAAGGTAGCGGGGTCGCAGATACGCAGTATTTT. It is translated as CASSVEGSGVADTQYF.

This rearrangement joins TRBV7-6 to TRBJ1-3, with 8 positions matching TRBD1. The CDR3 is 16 amino acids. Germline V gene sequence: CDR1 SGHVS, CDR2 FNYEAQ. The V and J ends lost 5 bases and 0 bases, in that order; junction bases with no gene match: 6. The CDR3 DNA sequence: TGTGCCAGCAGCACAGGACAGGGTTTCTCTGGAAACACCATATATTTT. Translation: CASSTGQGFSGNTIYF.

The rearrangement links TRBV11-1 to TRBJ1-1; D gene unclear. The germline V and J ends were trimmed by 1 base and 3 bases, with 6 bases remaining between them. Germline-derived CDR1 and CDR2 are SGHAT and FQDESV (reference sequence). The CDR3 extends over 13 amino acids. This chain's CDR3 is CASSLGSYTEAFF. The CDR3 DNA sequence: TGTGCCAGCAGCTTAGGTAGTTACACTGAAGCTTTCTTT.

The V call is TRBV21-1, the J call TRBJ1-6; TRBD1, the D gene given by the table, was not confirmed from the DNA. TRBV21-1 is reported as a pseudogene. The CDR3 consists of 17 residues. CDR3 DNA: TGTGCCAGCAGGCTTACTAGGGGGACACAACTTAATTCACCCCTCCACTTT. Translated: CASRLTRGTQLNSPLHF.

The genes are TRBV19 and TRBJ2-3; D might be TRBD2 (6 bases). In germline, CDR1 is LNHDA, CDR2 SQIVND (reference sequence). The CDR3 consists of 13 residues. V lost 1 base, J lost 5 bases, and 7 bases lay in between. The chain's CDR3 is CASSIVTRDTQYF. The CDR3 bases are TGTGCCAGTAGTATAGTGACTAGAGATACGCAGTATTTT.

The chain combines TRBV15 with TRBJ2-7, with a possible D match to TRBD2 (7 bases). Trimming left V 3 bases short and J 2 bases short, with 14 bases between. Germline lookup yields CDR1 LNHNV and CDR2 YYDKDF (reference sequence). The CDR3 length is 15 residues. The CDR3 nucleotides read TGTGCCACCAGCAGCGGGGGGACACCAGCCTACGAGCAGTACTTC. Amino acid sequence: CATSSGGTPAYEQYF.

The chain joins TRBV5-1 to TRBJ2-7; 7 positions match TRBD1. CDR3 length: 14 amino acids. CDR1 is SGHRS and CDR2 is YFSETQ in the germline V gene. Trimming cost V 7 bases and J 3 bases; bases outside gene matches: 10. The CDR3 reads CASSFGTEGYEQYF. In nucleotides, the CDR3 is TGCGCCAGCTCCTTCGGGACAGAGGGCTACGAGCAGTACTTC.

This sequence joins TRBV6-1 and TRBJ1-1; TRBD1 might be the D (5 bases). Trimming removed 4 bases at V and 1 base at J, with 13 bases between. The CDR3 spans 15 residues. Germline values: CDR1 MNHNS, CDR2 SASEGT. The CDR3 DNA reads as TGTGCCAGCAGTGTCCATACCCAGGGGAACACTGAAGCTTTCTTT. It encodes CASSVHTQGNTEAFF.

As to this clone: Compared with germline, one end of the junction differs, possibly owing to a read error. The chain couples TRBV6-1 to TRBJ1-4; 8 bases map to TRBD1. Looked up from germline, CDR1 is MNHNS and CDR2 is SASEGT. The CDR3 runs 15 residues. The CDR3 spells CASSEDRGPWEKLFF. The CDR3 nucleotides read TGTGCCAGCAGCGAAGACAGGGGCCCTTGGGAAAAACTGTTTTTT.

The genes are TRBV5-4 and TRBJ2-5, with TRBD1 matching 7 bases. V shed 6 bases and J 5 bases; nucleotides not matched to a gene: 10. This CDR3 contains 14 residues. CDR1 SGHNT and CDR2 YYREEE come from the germline V gene (reference sequence). The CDR3: CASTRSTGSETQYF. For the CDR3, the DNA is TGTGCCAGCACCAGATCGACAGGGAGCGAGACCCAGTACTTC.

The chain links TRBV19 to TRBJ2-1, with unresolved D. CDR1 is LNHDA and CDR2 is SQIVND in the germline V gene (reference sequence). The CDR3 has 15 residues. With 0 bases removed from V and 9 bases from J, the gap between germline ends came to 15 bases. The chain's CDR3 is CASSIDDGAPGEQFF. DNA of the CDR3: TGTGCCAGTAGTATAGATGACGGAGCTCCTGGTGAGCAGTTCTTC.

The chain combines TRBV4-1 with TRBJ1-2; D may be TRBD1 (6 bases). CDR3 size: 15 residues. Germline V gene lookup returns CDR1 MGHRA and CDR2 YSYEKL. Trimming took 2 bases from V and 6 from J, leaving 16 bases between them. The CDR3 sequence is CASSQRTVFRDGYTF. CDR3 in DNA: TGCGCCAGCAGCCAACGGACAGTGTTTAGGGATGGCTACACCTTC.

The sample holds one count of this clone. The CDR3 coding sequence is TGTGCCAGCAGCGTCGGGACTAGCGGGGGCCCAGGGAAAGAGACCCAGTACTTC. Translation gives CASSVGTSGGPGKETQYF. The genes are TRBV9 and TRBJ2-5; 14 nucleotides agree with TRBD2. CDR1 and CDR2 (germline): SGDLS, YYNGEE. The CDR3 consists of 18 residues. V was clipped by 2 bases and J by 3 bases; unmatched bases: 9. The full variable domain, completed using reference TRBV9 and TRBJ2-5, is DSGVTQTPKHLITATGQRVTLRCSPRSGDLSVYWYQQSLDQGLQFLIQYYNGEERAKGNILERFSAQQFPDLHSELNLSSLELGDSALYFCASSVGTSGGPGKETQYFGPGTRLLVL.

V usage is TRBV7-9 and J usage is TRBJ2-2; TRBD2 might be the D (7 bases). This CDR3 region has 16 residues. V lost 3 bases to trimming and J lost 3 bases, with 14 bases between them. The germline V gene has CDR1 SEHNR and CDR2 FQNEAQ (reference sequence). The chain's CDR3 is CASSFFRGAHTGELFF. In nucleotides, the CDR3 is TGTGCCAGCAGCTTTTTTCGGGGGGCGCACACCGGGGAGCTGTTTTTT.